The 19 T cell receptor beta chains listed next were all sequenced from one sample in a study of blood T cell repertoires in COVID-19. The data were produced by immunoSEQ multiplex PCR, yet TCRdb's version contains in-frame clones alone and is incomplete. The table includes about 170,000 clones, 79% detected once. The sample comprised PBMCs or T cells enriched from blood (not recorded which). These receptors were obtained from a woman aged 70-85 years in a cohort exposed to, infected with or recovered from COVID-19 (not recorded which).

The gene calls are TRBV5-6 and TRBJ1-3, with 11 bases fitting TRBD1. This CDR3 has 16 residues. Germline loops: CDR1 SGHDT, CDR2 YYEEEE. V was pared by 4 bases and J by 3 bases, with 6 bases of the junction left unmatched. The CDR3 bases are TGTGCCAGCAGCGTAGGACAGGGGGCCGGTGGAAACACCATATATTTT. It translates to CASSVGQGAGGNTIYF.

J is TRBJ2-7 and V is TRBV11-3; D is ambiguous. Germline V gene sequence: CDR1 SGHNT, CDR2 YENEEA. Deletions cut 4 bases from V and 4 bases from J, with 8 bases between. CDR3 length equals 12 residues. The CDR3 reads CASSSRHYEQYF. CDR3 DNA sequence: TGTGCCAGCAGCTCACGACATTACGAGCAGTACTTC.

The rearrangement links TRBV12-5 to TRBJ1-2, with 8 bases that match TRBD1. CDR1 and CDR2 (germline): LGHNT, FRNRAP. The CDR3 totals 19 residues. V gave up 0 bases and J gave up 1 base; unmatched junction bases: 13. In nucleotides, the CDR3 is TGTGCTAGTGGTTTGGTCCCTCAGGGGGCGCGGGACGGTAACTATGGCTACACCTTC. It yields the protein CASGLVPQGARDGNYGYTF. The full variable domain, completed using reference TRBV12-5 and TRBJ1-2, is DARVTQTPRHKVTEMGQEVTMRCQPILGHNTVFWYRQTMMQGLELLAYFRNRAPLDDSGMPKDRFSAEMPDATLATLKIQPSEPRDSAVYFCASGLVPQGARDGNYGYTFGSGTRLTVV.

The chain has TRBV30 and TRBJ1-5; the D gene is possibly TRBD1 (5 bases). The CDR3 has 12 amino acids. Germline V gives CDR1 GTSNPN, CDR2 SVGIG (reference sequence). Trimming took 3 bases from V and 8 from J, leaving 11 bases between them. CDR3 in amino acids: CAWSPGGEPQHF. The DNA for the CDR3 is TGTGCCTGGAGCCCCGGGGGGGAGCCCCAGCATTTT.

V and J are TRBV11-2 and TRBJ2-7; 10 bases are a match to TRBD2. CDR1 and CDR2 from the germline V gene are SGHAT and FQNNGV. V shed 2 bases and J 2 bases; nucleotides not matched to a gene: 15. The CDR3 has 19 residues. Here the CDR3 reads CASSLYFSIAGGPTYEQYF. The CDR3 bases are TGTGCCAGCAGCTTATACTTTTCTATAGCGGGAGGACCCACCTACGAGCAGTACTTC.

The rearrangement joins TRBV6-5 to TRBJ2-7; no reliable D call. The ends were cut back, 5 bases at V and 4 bases at J, with 12 bases in the middle. The CDR3 has 13 amino acids. CDR1 and CDR2 (germline): MNHEY, SVGAGI. CDR3 residues: CASSNNPRYEQYF. DNA for the CDR3: TGTGCCAGCAGTAATAACCCTAGGTACGAGCAGTACTTC.

The chain is built from TRBV10-1 and TRBJ2-3; D gene uncertain. The V gene lost 7 bases and the J gene lost 0 bases, with 23 bases spanning the gap. Per the germline V gene, CDR1 is WNHNN and CDR2 is SYGVQD (reference sequence). The length of the CDR3 is 18 residues. The CDR3 here is CASTKTATFTASTDTQYF. Here the CDR3 DNA reads TGCGCCAGCACTAAAACGGCGACCTTTACAGCTAGCACAGATACGCAGTATTTT.

V usage is TRBV20-1 and J usage is TRBJ1-2; 7 bases match TRBD1. The CDR3 contains 15 residues. The J segment lost 0 bases and the V segment lost 3 bases, leaving 7 bases of the junction unmatched. From germline, CDR1 is DFQATT and CDR2 SNEGSKA (reference sequence). The CDR3 DNA reads TGCAGTGCTAGTCCCTCGACAGGGACTAACTATGGCTACACCTTC. It yields the protein CSASPSTGTNYGYTF.

This sequence joins TRBV5-4 and TRBJ1-3; tentatively, D is TRBD1 (6 bases). The germline V gene has CDR1 SGHNT and CDR2 YYREEE (reference sequence). Trimming took off 5 bases at V and 1 base at J, with 13 bases between the two ends. The CDR3 contains 15 residues. CDR3 region: CASSPTGGSGNTIYF. CDR3 bases: TGTGCCAGCAGTCCGACAGGAGGTTCTGGAAACACCATATATTTT.

The chain couples TRBV11-2 to TRBJ2-3; no reliable D call. V dropped 1 base and J dropped 4 bases, with 6 bases sitting between them. CDR1 and CDR2 from the germline V gene are SGHAT and FQNNGV. The CDR3 contains 13 residues. The CDR3 sequence is CASSLASADTQYF. CDR3 nucleotides: TGTGCCAGCAGCTTAGCGAGCGCAGATACGCAGTATTTT.

The V and J genes are TRBV9 and TRBJ2-2; D is perhaps TRBD2 (5 bases). The V and J ends lost 4 bases and 0 bases respectively, with 13 bases between them. CDR1 and CDR2 from the germline V gene are SGDLS and YYNGEE. The CDR3 sequence is 16 residues long. The CDR3 DNA follows: TGTGCCAGCAGCCCATGGAGGTTGCCGAACACCGGGGAGCTGTTTTTT. This sequence encodes CASSPWRLPNTGELFF. Looking up the rest from reference TRBV9 and TRBJ2-2 gives the full variable domain: DSGVTQTPKHLITATGQRVTLRCSPRSGDLSVYWYQQSLDQGLQFLIQYYNGEERAKGNILERFSAQQFPDLHSELNLSSLELGDSALYFCASSPWRLPNTGELFFGEGSRLTVL.

V is TRBV3-1 (or the pseudogene TRBV3-2) and J is TRBJ2-1; TRBD2 agrees at 8 bases. The J segment lost 15 bases and the V segment lost 4 bases, leaving 29 bases of the junction unmatched. There are 19 residues in the CDR3. Germline V gene data show CDR1 as LGHDT and CDR2 as YNNKEL (reference sequence). The CDR3 coding sequence is TGTGCCAGCAGCCCCCTAACCCCGGGGACTAGTTTCCCCCGGCAAGGCGGGTTCTTC. This codes for CASSPLTPGTSFPRQGGFF.

The chain recombines TRBV2 with TRBJ2-6, with D possibly being TRBD2 (6 bases). The CDR3 runs 16 residues. CDR1 is SNHLY and CDR2 is FYNNEI in the germline V gene. Deletions cut 0 bases from V and 0 bases from J, with 6 bases between. CDR3 sequence: CASSEAGSSGANVLTF. The CDR3 DNA sequence: TGTGCCAGCAGTGAAGCCGGGAGCTCTGGGGCCAACGTCCTGACTTTC.

The CDR3 loop is CASSGATSSYNEQFF. The DNA of the CDR3 is TGCGCCAGCAGCGGTGCTACGAGCTCCTACAATGAGCAGTTCTTC. The rearrangement joins TRBV5-1 to TRBJ2-1; no clear D. Germline V gives CDR1 SGHRS, CDR2 YFSETQ. Between the trimmed V and J ends, which lost 4 bases and 0 bases, there was a span of 11 bases. The CDR3 is 15 amino acids. The full variable domain, in which reference TRBV5-1 and TRBJ2-1 provide the parts outside the CDR3, is KAGVTQTPRYLIKTRGQQVTLSCSPISGHRSVSWYQQTPGQGLQFLFEYFSETQRNKGNFPGRFSGRQFSNSRSEMNVSTLELGDSALYLCASSGATSSYNEQFFGPGTRLTVL.

The chain carries TRBV2 and TRBJ2-3; D is uncertain. CDR1 is SNHLY, CDR2 FYNNEI, per germline. The V gene lost 4 bases and the J gene lost 2 bases, with 7 bases spanning the gap. The CDR3 has 13 residues. CDR3 sequence: CASSAPSTDTQYF. The CDR3 DNA is TGTGCCAGCAGTGCCCCATCCACAGATACGCAGTATTTT.

This clone has more than one count but fewer than ten. The chain joins TRBV28 to TRBJ2-4; 11 bases align to TRBD1. CDR1 MDHEN and CDR2 SYDVKM come from the germline V gene. This CDR3 has 14 residues. Germline trimming cut 3 bases from V and 11 bases from J; bases unmatched to any gene: 6. Written as DNA, the CDR3 is TGTGCCAGCAGTTTCGGGACAGGGGGAGTTTTTCAGTACTTC. Translation gives CASSFGTGGVFQYF.

V usage is TRBV7-2 and J usage is TRBJ2-5, with 9 bases fitting TRBD2. The CDR3 contains 15 residues. CDR1 is SGHTA, CDR2 FQGNSA, per germline. V trimming: 0 bases; J trimming: 4 bases; junction bases outside the gene matches: 3. CDR3 coding DNA: TGTGCCAGCAGCTTAGCTAGCGGGAGCAGAGAGACCCAGTACTTC. It yields the protein CASSLASGSRETQYF.

J is TRBJ1-4 and V is TRBV19, with 10 bases matching TRBD1. CDR1 is LNHDA, CDR2 SQIVND, per germline (reference sequence). With 6 bases clipped from V and 7 bases from J, the junction kept 11 bases outside the gene matches. This CDR3 has 16 residues. The CDR3 coding sequence is TGTGCCAGTAGCCCGGGACAGGGGAGGTCACGTGAAAAACTGTTTTTT. It translates to CASSPGQGRSREKLFF.

This clone appeared a single time. The chain joins TRBV18 to TRBJ2-1; TRBD2 matches at 8 bases. This CDR3 is built from 12 residues. V lost 3 bases to trimming and J lost 10 bases; unmatched junction nucleotides: 2. Germline V lookup: CDR1 KGHSH, CDR2 LQKENI. CDR3 sequence: CASSPSGGEQFF. The DNA for the CDR3 is TGTGCCAGCTCACCGTCGGGAGGGGAGCAGTTCTTC.